This TCR beta chain was sequenced in a study of monozygotic twins with inflammatory bowel disease. Whole-study results and caveats: There were differing immunosuppressive treatments, which may have added variability to patient repertoires. Twins classed as concordant or discordant showed no difference in repertoire similarity, possibly from limited power.

As concerns this clonotype: As yet, its antigen is unknown.

Germline V gene data show CDR1 as SGHRS and CDR2 as YFSETQ. The CDR3 length is 15 residues. Each TCR library used roughly 4,000 ng of total RNA. TCRdb re-called the 5' RACE reads and gives one entry per CDR3 protein, without DNA. In total, the table holds about 330,000 distinct CDR3 sequences. Whole blood that had not undergone T cell sorting provided the isolated total RNA. The rearrangement uses TRBV5-1 and TRBJ2-2; TCRdb selects TRBD1, and the lack of DNA leaves this call unchecked. The sequence was collected from a human donor with ulcerative colitis or Crohn's disease, or a healthy co-twin of an affected twin (not recorded which). The sequencing sample was made of blood. The CDR3 loop reads CASSSSRRGPGELFF.